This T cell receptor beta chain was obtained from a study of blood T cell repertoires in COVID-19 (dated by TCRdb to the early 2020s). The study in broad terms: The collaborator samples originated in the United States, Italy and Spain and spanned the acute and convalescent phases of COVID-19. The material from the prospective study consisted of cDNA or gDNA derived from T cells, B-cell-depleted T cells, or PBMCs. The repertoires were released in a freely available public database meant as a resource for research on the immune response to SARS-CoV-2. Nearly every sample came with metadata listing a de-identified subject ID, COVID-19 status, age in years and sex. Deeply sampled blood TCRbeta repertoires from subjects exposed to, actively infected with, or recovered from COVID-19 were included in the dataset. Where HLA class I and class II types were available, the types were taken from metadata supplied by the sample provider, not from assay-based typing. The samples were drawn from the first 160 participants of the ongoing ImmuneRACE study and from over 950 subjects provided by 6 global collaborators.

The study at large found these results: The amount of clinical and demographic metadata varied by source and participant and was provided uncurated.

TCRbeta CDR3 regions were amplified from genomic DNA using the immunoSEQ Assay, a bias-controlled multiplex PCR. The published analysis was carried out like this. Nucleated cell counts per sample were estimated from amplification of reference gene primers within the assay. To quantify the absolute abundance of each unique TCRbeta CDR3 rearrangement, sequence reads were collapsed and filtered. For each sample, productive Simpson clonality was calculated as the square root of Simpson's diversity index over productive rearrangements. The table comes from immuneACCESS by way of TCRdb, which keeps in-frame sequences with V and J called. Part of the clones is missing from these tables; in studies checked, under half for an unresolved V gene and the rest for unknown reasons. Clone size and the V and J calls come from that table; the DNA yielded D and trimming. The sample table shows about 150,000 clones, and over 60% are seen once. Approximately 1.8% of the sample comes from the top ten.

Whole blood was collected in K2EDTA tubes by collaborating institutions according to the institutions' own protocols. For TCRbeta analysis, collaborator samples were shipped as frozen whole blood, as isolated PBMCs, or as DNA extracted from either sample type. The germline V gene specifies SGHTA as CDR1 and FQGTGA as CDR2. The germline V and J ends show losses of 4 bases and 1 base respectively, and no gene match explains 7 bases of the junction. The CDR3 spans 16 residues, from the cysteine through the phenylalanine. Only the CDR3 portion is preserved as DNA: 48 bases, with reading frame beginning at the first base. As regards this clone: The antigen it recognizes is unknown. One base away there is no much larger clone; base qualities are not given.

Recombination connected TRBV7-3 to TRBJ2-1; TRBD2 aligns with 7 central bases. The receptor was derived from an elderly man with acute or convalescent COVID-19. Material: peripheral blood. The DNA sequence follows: TGTGCCAGCAGCTATTTACCCGGGGGGTCCTACAATGAGCAGTTCTTC. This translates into CASSYLPGGSYNEQFF.